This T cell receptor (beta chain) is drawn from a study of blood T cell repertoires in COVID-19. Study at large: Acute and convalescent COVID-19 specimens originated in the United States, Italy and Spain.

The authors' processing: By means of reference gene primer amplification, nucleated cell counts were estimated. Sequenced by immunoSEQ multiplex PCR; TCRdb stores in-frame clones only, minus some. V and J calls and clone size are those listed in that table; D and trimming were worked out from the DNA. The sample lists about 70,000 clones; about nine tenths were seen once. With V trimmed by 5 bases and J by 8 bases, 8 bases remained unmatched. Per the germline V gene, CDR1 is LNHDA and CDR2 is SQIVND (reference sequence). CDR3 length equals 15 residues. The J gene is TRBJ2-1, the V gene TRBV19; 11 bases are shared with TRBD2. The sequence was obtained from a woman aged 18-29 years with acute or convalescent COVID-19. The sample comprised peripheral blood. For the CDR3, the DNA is TGTGCCAGTAGTGATGTAGCGGGGGGGAAGTATGAGCAGTTCTTC. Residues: CASSDVAGGKYEQFF.